The source of this T cell receptor (beta chain) is a study of T cell responses to AZD1222 COVID-19 vaccine. The J segment lost 2 bases and the V segment lost 4 bases, leaving 4 bases of the junction unmatched. The CDR3 is 15 amino acids. The germline CDR1 and CDR2 sequences are SGHNT and YENEEA. Data came from immunoSEQ multiplex PCR; TCRdb stores just in-frame clones and leaves some out. In the table there are 130,000 to 150,000 clones, 90% of which are singletons. The receptor comes from an adult in good health. This chain uses TRBV11-3 with TRBJ2-7; 11 bases agree with TRBD2. The source material was peripheral blood, sampled on day 0 of AZD1222 vaccination. The CDR3 here is CASSSPGLAAYEQYF. The CDR3 DNA follows: TGTGCCAGCAGCTCCCCGGGACTAGCGGCCTACGAGCAGTACTTC.